This paragraph covers one T cell receptor beta chain sequence. V was trimmed by 4 bases and J by 2 bases, leaving 11 bases between them. Germline V CDR1 and CDR2: WNHNN, SYGVQD (reference sequence). The CDR3 is 14 amino acids. These data come from a study of blood T cell repertoires in COVID-19. Sequenced by immunoSEQ multiplex PCR; TCRdb stores in-frame clones only, minus some. The table has about 60,000 clones, approximately 90% seen once; the top ten hold roughly an eighth. The TCR was taken from a woman aged 55-69 years with active COVID-19. The sequenced material came from peripheral blood. The chain combines TRBV10-1 with TRBJ1-2; D uncertain. The CDR3 region has the DNA TGCGCCAGCAGTGCCGGGGTTCGGAACTATGGCTACACCTTC. Protein product: CASSAGVRNYGYTF.